This T cell receptor beta chain was observed in a study of T cell responses to AZD1222 COVID-19 vaccine. This clone was recorded only once. With 7 bases removed from V and 4 bases from J, the gap between germline ends came to 17 bases. Germline loops: CDR1 SGHRS, CDR2 YFSETQ. The length of the CDR3 is 15 residues. Method: immunoSEQ multiplex PCR; TCRdb's copy keeps in-frame clones and lacks some. The repertoire holds around 77,000 clones, with around 87% as singletons. V gene TRBV5-1 combines with J gene TRBJ2-2; D tentatively reads TRBD1 or TRBD2 (5 bases each). The sequences come from peripheral blood, collected on day 0 of AZD1222 vaccination. This sequence was found in an adult in good health. For the CDR3, the DNA is TGCGCCAGCCGTGCCCTGTGGGACGCCACCGGGGAGCTGTTTTTT. Translated, it gives CASRALWDATGELFF.